This TCR beta chain appears in the sequencing data of a study of T-cell memory formation after mild COVID-19. This clonotype was seen a few times. This CDR3 region has 15 residues. Germline CDR1 SQVTM, CDR2 ANQGSEA. Trimming took off 4 bases at V and 5 bases at J, with 20 bases between the two ends. TCRdb reprocessed the 5' RACE reads via MiXCR and lists one record per CDR3 protein. The repertoire consists of around 530,000 distinct CDR3 sequences, with less than 25% occurring once and the leading ten covering roughly 9.1%. The chain has TRBV29-1 and TRBJ1-1, with D perhaps TRBD1 (6 bases). The TCR was taken from an adult woman who had mild COVID-19 (a few samples of this study predate the infection). Cell type and time point are not known. The sample comprised PBMCs or a T cell subset sorted from them (not recorded which). CDR3 in DNA: TGCAGCGTTGTACGCAGGGGAGAGTCCAAGACTGAAGCTTTCTTT. It codes for CSVVRRGESKTEAFF. The whole variable domain, remainder taken from reference TRBV29-1 and TRBJ1-1, is SAVISQKPSRDICQRGTSLTIQCQVDSQVTMMFWYRQQPGQSLTLIATANQGSEATYESGFVIDKFPISRPNLTFSTLTVSNMSPEDSSIYLCSVVRRGESKTEAFFGQGTRLTVV.